This T cell receptor beta chain was sequenced during a study of cytomegalovirus exposure and HLA in healthy donors. Study outcomes and limitations: Only CMV serostatus was available as immune exposure information.

Germline V gene sequence: CDR1 LNHDA, CDR2 SQIVND (reference sequence). V gave up 8 bases and J gave up 2 bases; unmatched junction bases: 5. There are 13 residues in the CDR3. The PCR had 60 Vbeta and 13 Jbeta primers. Profiled with immunoSEQ multiplex PCR; TCRdb holds only in-frame clones, not every one. The data contain a few hundred thousand clones, 65% to 85% of them singletons. Unrecorded immune exposures were likely, despite nominal health at sampling. Points on this clone: Its target is unknown.

The chain couples TRBV19 to TRBJ2-7; TRBD1 matches at 8 bases. The sample taken for sequencing was PBMCs. The TCR sequence derives from a man under 40 in good health and CMV-seronegative. In DNA form, the CDR3 reads TGTGCCAGTGGAAAGACAGGGGCCTACGAGCAGTACTTC. The encoded protein is CASGKTGAYEQYF. The full variable domain, completed using reference TRBV19 and TRBJ2-7, is DGGITQSPKYLFRKEGQNVTLSCEQNLNHDAMYWYRQDPGQGLRLIYYSQIVNDFQKGDIAEGYSVSREKKESFPLTVTSAQKNPTAFYLCASGKTGAYEQYFGPGTRLTVT.